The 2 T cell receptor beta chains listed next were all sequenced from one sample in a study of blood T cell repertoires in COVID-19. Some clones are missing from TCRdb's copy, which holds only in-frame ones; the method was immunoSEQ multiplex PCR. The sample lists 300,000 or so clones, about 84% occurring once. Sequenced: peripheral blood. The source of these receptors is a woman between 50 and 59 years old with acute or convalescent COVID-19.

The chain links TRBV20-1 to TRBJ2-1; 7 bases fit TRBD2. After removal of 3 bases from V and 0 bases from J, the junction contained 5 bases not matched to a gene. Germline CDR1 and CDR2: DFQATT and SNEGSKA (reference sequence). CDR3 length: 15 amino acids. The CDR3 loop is CSASGLADSYNEQFF. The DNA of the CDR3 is TGCAGTGCTAGTGGCCTAGCGGACTCCTACAATGAGCAGTTCTTC.

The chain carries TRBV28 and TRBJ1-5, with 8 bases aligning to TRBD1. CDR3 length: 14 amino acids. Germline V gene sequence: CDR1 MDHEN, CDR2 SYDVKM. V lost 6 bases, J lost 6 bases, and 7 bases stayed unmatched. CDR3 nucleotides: TGTGCCAGCAGGCTAGGACAGGGACGTCAGCCCCAGCATTTT. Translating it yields CASRLGQGRQPQHF. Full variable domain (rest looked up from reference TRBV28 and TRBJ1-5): DVKVTQSSRYLVKRTGEKVFLECVQDMDHENMFWYRQDPGLGLRLIYFSYDVKMKEKGDIPEGYSVSREKKERFSLILESASTNQTSMYLCASRLGQGRQPQHFGDGTRLSIL.